Listed below are T cell receptor beta chains from one sample, sequenced in a study of T cells after yellow fever vaccination. TCRdb called the 5' RACE reads again in MiXCR, with one record for every CDR3 protein. The repertoire includes around 550,000 distinct CDR3 sequences, less than 20% of them detected once, and 13% to 15% sits in the top ten. The source was PBMCs, collected 15 days after the yellow fever booster vaccination. The receptors derive from a man in his thirties or forties who received the YFV17D yellow fever vaccine. Each CDR3 is given with its conserved first and last residue. Fields, in order: D gene, V gene, J gene, clone size, CDR3 DNA, CDR3 protein. D genes are given only for firm matches. Some rows have no size entry. The others give once, few or many, or a class for an expanded clone.

d_call: TRBD2
v_call: TRBV20-1
j_call: TRBJ2-3
clone_size: NA
cdr3_nt: TGCAGTGCCGAGCGGGAGGGCGGCACAGATACGCAGTATTTT
cdr3_aa: CSAEREGGTDTQYF

d_call: NA
v_call: TRBV20-1
j_call: TRBJ2-1
clone_size: NA
cdr3_nt: TGCAGTGCTAGAGGGGTCTACAATGAGCAGTTCTTC
cdr3_aa: CSARGVYNEQFF

d_call: NA
v_call: TRBV12-3/TRBV12-4
j_call: TRBJ2-5
clone_size: few
cdr3_nt: TGTGCCAGCAGCCCTGGGGCGGGGGAGACCCAGTACTTC
cdr3_aa: CASSPGAGETQYF

d_call: TRBD2
v_call: TRBV5-6
j_call: TRBJ2-1
clone_size: NA
cdr3_nt: TGTGCCAGCAGGCCGTGCCAACTAGCGGGATCCTACAATGAGCAGTTCTTC
cdr3_aa: CASRPCQLAGSYNEQFF

d_call: TRBD2
v_call: TRBV3-1
j_call: TRBJ2-5
clone_size: NA
cdr3_nt: TGTGCCAGCAGCCAAGATCGGGGGGGCACGTACCAAGAGACCCAGTACTTC
cdr3_aa: CASSQDRGGTYQETQYF

d_call: NA
v_call: TRBV5-1
j_call: TRBJ2-7
clone_size: few
cdr3_nt: TGCGCCAGCAGCTTGGGAGGGGGAGGAGGAGCTTCCTACGAGCAGTACTTC
cdr3_aa: CASSLGGGGGASYEQYF

d_call: NA
v_call: TRBV7-7
j_call: TRBJ2-5
clone_size: few
cdr3_nt: TGTGCTAGCAGCTTAAGCCTAGCCCCCCAAGAGACCCAGTACTTC
cdr3_aa: CASSLSLAPQETQYF

d_call: NA
v_call: TRBV20-1
j_call: TRBJ1-4
clone_size: NA
cdr3_nt: TGCAGTGCTAGAGACGTGACAAGGGGGGGAGAAAAACTGTTTTTT
cdr3_aa: CSARDVTRGGEKLFF

d_call: TRBD1
v_call: TRBV7-2
j_call: TRBJ2-3
clone_size: NA
cdr3_nt: TGTGCCAGCAGCAAACAGGGGTTTAAGGGGACAGATACGCAGTATTTT
cdr3_aa: CASSKQGFKGTDTQYF

d_call: TRBD1
v_call: TRBV5-1
j_call: TRBJ1-4
clone_size: NA
cdr3_nt: TGCGCCAGCAGCGACGGACAGGGAGGTAATGAAAAACTGTTTTTT
cdr3_aa: CASSDGQGGNEKLFF

d_call: NA
v_call: TRBV10-3
j_call: TRBJ2-3
clone_size: NA
cdr3_nt: TGTGCCATCAGTGAGTCGTTCTGGGAGAGCACAGATACGCAGTATTTT
cdr3_aa: CAISESFWESTDTQYF

d_call: TRBD1
v_call: TRBV10-3
j_call: TRBJ1-6
clone_size: NA
cdr3_nt: TGTGCCACCCTAATGCAGACAGGGTATAATTCACCCCTCCACTTT
cdr3_aa: CATLMQTGYNSPLHF

d_call: NA
v_call: TRBV3-1
j_call: TRBJ2-2
clone_size: NA
cdr3_nt: TGTGCCAGCAGCTTAACCGACGGGACAGGGGAGCTGTTTTTT
cdr3_aa: CASSLTDGTGELFF

d_call: TRBD1
v_call: TRBV19
j_call: TRBJ2-2
clone_size: many
cdr3_nt: TGTGCCAGTAGGGGCGACAGGGCGAACACCGGGGAGCTGTTTTTT
cdr3_aa: CASRGDRANTGELFF

d_call: NA
v_call: TRBV6-2/TRBV6-3
j_call: TRBJ2-7
clone_size: few
cdr3_nt: TGTGCCAGCAGTTATTCCGAGGAAAGCGTCTTCCACGAGCAGTACTTC
cdr3_aa: CASSYSEESVFHEQYF

d_call: NA
v_call: TRBV6-1
j_call: TRBJ1-2
clone_size: few
cdr3_nt: TGTGCCAGCAGAAAGGCAGGGGCGGATGGCTACACCTTC
cdr3_aa: CASRKAGADGYTF

d_call: TRBD2
v_call: TRBV7-6
j_call: TRBJ2-4
clone_size: NA
cdr3_nt: TGTGCCAGCAGCCCAAGGACTAGCGGGAAGGGAACTGACATTCAGTACTTC
cdr3_aa: CASSPRTSGKGTDIQYF

d_call: NA
v_call: TRBV20-1
j_call: TRBJ2-1
clone_size: few
cdr3_nt: TGCAGTGCAGGGACGGTCTACAATGAGCAGTTCTTC
cdr3_aa: CSAGTVYNEQFF

d_call: NA
v_call: TRBV4-3
j_call: TRBJ2-4
clone_size: few
cdr3_nt: TGCGCCAGCAGCCAGGAGGGGTCCATTCAGTACTTC
cdr3_aa: CASSQEGSIQYF

d_call: NA
v_call: TRBV7-9
j_call: TRBJ2-1
clone_size: NA
cdr3_nt: TGTGCCAGCAGCACCGGTGCCAGAACGGCGTACAATGAGCAGTTCTTC
cdr3_aa: CASSTGARTAYNEQFF

d_call: NA
v_call: TRBV27
j_call: TRBJ2-3
clone_size: NA
cdr3_nt: TGTGCCAGCAGCCGGGCCGGTCCTTATCTCACAGATACGCAGTATTTT
cdr3_aa: CASSRAGPYLTDTQYF

d_call: TRBD1
v_call: TRBV4-3
j_call: TRBJ2-1
clone_size: NA
cdr3_nt: TGCGCCAGCAGCCAAGCATCAGGGGGCGAGCAGTTCTTC
cdr3_aa: CASSQASGGEQFF

d_call: NA
v_call: TRBV12-3/TRBV12-4
j_call: TRBJ2-2
clone_size: NA
cdr3_nt: TGTGCCAGCAGTGCAGGGGTCACCGGGGAGCTGTTTTTT
cdr3_aa: CASSAGVTGELFF

d_call: TRBD2
v_call: TRBV27
j_call: TRBJ2-1
clone_size: few
cdr3_nt: TGTGCCAGCAGTTGGGGACTAGCGGGAACGAGTTTCTACAATGAGCAGTTCTTC
cdr3_aa: CASSWGLAGTSFYNEQFF

d_call: NA
v_call: TRBV7-2
j_call: TRBJ2-7
clone_size: NA
cdr3_nt: TGTGCCAGCAGCTTAGAGGCAGGGGCCACCTACGAGCAGTACTTC
cdr3_aa: CASSLEAGATYEQYF

d_call: TRBD1
v_call: TRBV12-3/TRBV12-4
j_call: TRBJ1-2
clone_size: many
cdr3_nt: TGTGCCAGCAGTCCGACAGGGGATTATGGCTACACCTTC
cdr3_aa: CASSPTGDYGYTF

d_call: TRBD2
v_call: TRBV27
j_call: TRBJ2-1
clone_size: NA
cdr3_nt: TGTGCCAGCAGTTCTGCGGGACTAGGGGGGTACAGGGAGTTCTTC
cdr3_aa: CASSSAGLGGYREFF

d_call: TRBD2
v_call: TRBV4-3
j_call: TRBJ2-3
clone_size: few
cdr3_nt: TGCGCCAGCAGCCAAGACCCCACCGGGACTAGCGGGAGCGCAGATACGCAGTATTTT
cdr3_aa: CASSQDPTGTSGSADTQYF

d_call: NA
v_call: TRBV5-1
j_call: TRBJ2-5
clone_size: NA
cdr3_nt: TGCGCCAGCAGCTCCGGGGCGGGGGCTGAGACCCAGTACTTC
cdr3_aa: CASSSGAGAETQYF

d_call: TRBD1
v_call: TRBV15
j_call: TRBJ1-3
clone_size: few
cdr3_nt: TGTGCCACCAGCTCGGACAGGATTTCTGGAAACACCATATATTTT
cdr3_aa: CATSSDRISGNTIYF

d_call: TRBD2
v_call: TRBV20-1
j_call: TRBJ2-5
clone_size: few
cdr3_nt: TGCAGTGCAACCCCGGGACTAGCGGGAGGATTGGAGACCCAGTACTTC
cdr3_aa: CSATPGLAGGLETQYF

d_call: TRBD2
v_call: TRBV7-6
j_call: TRBJ2-3
clone_size: few
cdr3_nt: TGTGCCGTTAGCGGGAATGCAGATACGCAGTATTTT
cdr3_aa: CAVSGNADTQYF

d_call: NA
v_call: TRBV20-1
j_call: TRBJ1-5
clone_size: NA
cdr3_nt: TGCAGTGCTTCAGGGGCGAATCAGCCCCAGCATTTT
cdr3_aa: CSASGANQPQHF

d_call: NA
v_call: TRBV5-1
j_call: TRBJ2-1
clone_size: few
cdr3_nt: TGCGCCAGCAGCTTGACGGCTAGTGAGTACAATGAGCAGTTCTTC
cdr3_aa: CASSLTASEYNEQFF

d_call: NA
v_call: TRBV7-9
j_call: TRBJ2-1
clone_size: few
cdr3_nt: TGTGCCAGCAGCCCTATGGACAGTAGGCAGACTGAGCAGTTCTTC
cdr3_aa: CASSPMDSRQTEQFF

d_call: NA
v_call: TRBV20-1
j_call: TRBJ1-2
clone_size: few
cdr3_nt: TGCAGTGCTAGAGATCTGCAGGGTGGTTATGGCTACACCTTC
cdr3_aa: CSARDLQGGYGYTF

d_call: TRBD2
v_call: TRBV29-1
j_call: TRBJ2-1
clone_size: few
cdr3_nt: TGCAGCGGGACTAGCGGGACTTACAATGAGCAGTTCTTC
cdr3_aa: CSGTSGTYNEQFF

d_call: TRBD2
v_call: TRBV7-2
j_call: TRBJ2-7
clone_size: NA
cdr3_nt: TGTGCCAGCAGGGGACTAGCGGACCTCCAGGAGCAGTACTTC
cdr3_aa: CASRGLADLQEQYF

d_call: NA
v_call: TRBV7-9
j_call: TRBJ2-7
clone_size: NA
cdr3_nt: TGTGCCAGCAGCCCCCGGGTAGCCCCAAGGGGCGAGCAGTACTTC
cdr3_aa: CASSPRVAPRGEQYF

d_call: NA
v_call: TRBV5-4
j_call: TRBJ1-2
clone_size: few
cdr3_nt: TGTGCCAGCAGCTTGATGACCGGGACACGTTATGGCTACACCTTC
cdr3_aa: CASSLMTGTRYGYTF

d_call: TRBD1
v_call: TRBV7-9
j_call: TRBJ2-5
clone_size: few
cdr3_nt: TGTGCCAGCAGCTTTTTACCGACAGGGGCTAAAGAGACCCAGTACTTC
cdr3_aa: CASSFLPTGAKETQYF

d_call: NA
v_call: TRBV20-1
j_call: TRBJ2-7
clone_size: NA
cdr3_nt: TGCAGTGCTAGAGAAACGGCTCCTACGGAGCAGTACTTC
cdr3_aa: CSARETAPTEQYF

d_call: NA
v_call: TRBV5-1
j_call: TRBJ2-7
clone_size: NA
cdr3_nt: TGCGCCAGCAGCCAGGGGGGGGTCTACGAGCAGTACTTC
cdr3_aa: CASSQGGVYEQYF

d_call: NA
v_call: TRBV5-6
j_call: TRBJ1-4
clone_size: few
cdr3_nt: TGTGCCAGCAGCGACGGGGACGGACCAATTACTAATGAAAAACTGTTTTTT
cdr3_aa: CASSDGDGPITNEKLFF

d_call: NA
v_call: TRBV12-3/TRBV12-4
j_call: TRBJ1-4
clone_size: few
cdr3_nt: TGTGCCAGCAGTTTCCGTCCCTCGGAAAAACTGTTTTTT
cdr3_aa: CASSFRPSEKLFF

d_call: TRBD1
v_call: TRBV6-5
j_call: TRBJ1-1
clone_size: NA
cdr3_nt: TGTGCCAGCAGTTACGTGAAGGGGGCCGGGATCACTGAAGCTTTCTTT
cdr3_aa: CASSYVKGAGITEAFF

d_call: NA
v_call: TRBV12-3/TRBV12-4
j_call: TRBJ2-1
clone_size: NA
cdr3_nt: TGTGCCAGCAGTACCTACCCCGAGTGGTTCTTC
cdr3_aa: CASSTYPEWFF

d_call: TRBD1
v_call: TRBV28
j_call: TRBJ2-1
clone_size: NA
cdr3_nt: TGTGCCAGCAGCCGGACAGGGAGAGGTCAGTTCTTC
cdr3_aa: CASSRTGRGQFF

d_call: NA
v_call: TRBV10-3
j_call: TRBJ2-3
clone_size: NA
cdr3_nt: TGTGCCATCAGACCCCTTGAGGGGGGGGCGGATACGCAGTATTTT
cdr3_aa: CAIRPLEGGADTQYF

d_call: TRBD2
v_call: TRBV4-3
j_call: TRBJ2-5
clone_size: few
cdr3_nt: TGCGCCAGCAGCCTCGGACTAGCGGGATCGGAGACCCAGTACTTC
cdr3_aa: CASSLGLAGSETQYF

d_call: TRBD1
v_call: TRBV2
j_call: TRBJ1-2
clone_size: few
cdr3_nt: TGTGCCAGCAGTCCAACAGGGGGATGGAACTATGGCTACACCTTC
cdr3_aa: CASSPTGGWNYGYTF

d_call: NA
v_call: TRBV27
j_call: TRBJ2-5
clone_size: NA
cdr3_nt: TGTGCCAGCAGTTCGGGTCCCGAAGAGACCCAGTACTTC
cdr3_aa: CASSSGPEETQYF

d_call: NA
v_call: TRBV10-3
j_call: TRBJ2-1
clone_size: NA
cdr3_nt: TGTGCCATCAGTGAGTCGGTCAATGAGCAGTTCTTC
cdr3_aa: CAISESVNEQFF

d_call: NA
v_call: TRBV20-1
j_call: TRBJ2-1
clone_size: NA
cdr3_nt: TGCAGTGCTAGCGGAACCCCCTTGGATGAGCAGTTCTTC
cdr3_aa: CSASGTPLDEQFF

d_call: TRBD2
v_call: TRBV20-1
j_call: TRBJ2-1
clone_size: once
cdr3_nt: TGCAGTGCCCTTAGCGGGAACTTTACGGGGAATGAGCAGTTCTTC
cdr3_aa: CSALSGNFTGNEQFF